The next 18 T cell receptor beta chains were all read from a single sample in a study of Graves' ophthalmopathy and Graves' hyperthyroidism (dated 2018 in TCRdb). Reads for this sample came from an Illumina HiSeq 2000. For repertoire sequencing, TCR beta CDR3 regions were amplified from RNA transcripts. A first-round RT-PCR used HTBI primers with the Qiagen OneStep RT-PCR kit, followed by a second-round multiplex PCR, size selection and purification. TCRdb reran the public reads through fastp at Q25 and MiXCR, keeping productive beta chains. One record per CDR3 amino acid sequence lists the most common genes and DNA. Present in this sample are a few hundred thousand distinct CDR3 sequences, about two fifths of which were seen just once. The biggest ten clones account for around 4% of the sample. The sequenced sample was peripheral blood or thyroid tissue (not recorded which). Receptor source: an adult man with Graves' hyperthyroidism.

In this sample, this clonotype turned up a few times. The V call is TRBV5-1, the J call TRBJ1-1, with 9 bases fitting TRBD1. The CDR3 runs 15 residues. Germline CDR1 reads SGHRS; CDR2 reads YFSETQ. Trimming removed 4 bases from V and 2 bases from J; junction bases left unmatched: 6. The CDR3 DNA is TGCGCCAGCAGCGCCGGGACAGGGTTCAACACTGAAGCTTTCTTT. Its translation: CASSAGTGFNTEAFF.

A remark on this clonotype: Since the CDR3 does not end with the conserved phenylalanine or tryptophan, this likely comes from a read error. The DNA is left out, because the CDR3 cannot be placed on it with certainty; the CDR3 is given as TCRdb lists it. The rearrangement joins TRBV24-1 to TRBJ1-1; whether TRBD1, the table's D call, matches the DNA was not checked. Looked up from germline, CDR1 is KGHDR and CDR2 is SFDVKD. With termini counted, the CDR3 has 8 amino acids. CDR3 residues: CATSDVGA.

This clonotype was seen at least ten times. J is TRBJ2-7 and V is TRBV20-1, with TRBD2 as a possible D gene (6 bases). CDR1 and CDR2 (germline): DFQATT, SNEGSKA (reference sequence). The CDR3 loop spans 13 amino acids. With 3 bases removed from V and 0 bases from J, the gap between germline ends came to 9 bases. In DNA, the CDR3 is TGCAGTGCTAGCGGGAGATACTCCTACGAGCAGTACTTC. Translation: CSASGRYSYEQYF.

The rearrangement joins TRBV7-2 to TRBJ1-1, with 11 bases that match TRBD1. The CDR3 length is 15 residues. With 1 base clipped from V and 5 bases from J, the junction kept 3 bases outside the gene matches. CDR1 is SGHTA, CDR2 FQGNSA, per germline. Written as DNA, the CDR3 is TGTGCCAGCAGCTTAGGGACAGGGGGCTGGACTGAAGCTTTCTTT. It translates to CASSLGTGGWTEAFF. The variable domain in full, completed from reference TRBV7-2 and TRBJ1-1, reads GAGVSQSPSNKVTEKGKDVELRCDPISGHTALYWYRQSLGQGLEFLIYFQGNSAPDKSGLPSDRFSAERTGGSVSTLTIQRTQQEDSAVYLCASSLGTGGWTEAFFGQGTRLTVV.

Worth noting for this clonotype: A single base separates this from a much larger clone, so it may be a read error. V is TRBV19 and J is TRBJ1-5; possibly TRBD1 for D (5 bases). This CDR3 comprises 14 residues. Looked up from germline, CDR1 is LNHDA and CDR2 is SQIVND (reference sequence). CDR3 amino acids: CVSSIGAGNQPQHF. CDR3 nucleotides: TGTGTCAGTAGTATAGGGGCAGGGAATCAGCCCCAGCATTTT.

This clonotype appeared many times. The chain joins TRBV10-3 to TRBJ1-4; unclear D gene. The CDR3 runs 15 residues. The germline V gene has CDR1 ENHRY and CDR2 SYGVKD. Trimming took 4 bases from V and 2 from J, leaving 11 bases between them. CDR3 residues: CAISAGGSTNEKLFF. The CDR3 nucleotides read TGTGCCATCAGTGCGGGAGGGAGTACTAATGAAAAACTGTTTTTT.

The genes are TRBV7-2 and TRBJ2-5; D may match TRBD1 or TRBD2 (5 bases each). Between the trimmed V and J ends, which lost 6 bases and 5 bases, there was a span of 16 bases. The CDR3 extends over 14 amino acids. Germline loops: CDR1 SGHTA, CDR2 FQGNSA. CDR3 bases: TGTGCCAGCAGTTTTGGGGGAGATGAGGAGACCCAGTACTTC. Translation gives CASSFGGDEETQYF.

At least ten counts were recorded for this clonotype. The V call is TRBV5-6, the J call TRBJ2-5; D perhaps matches TRBD1 (5 bases). The CDR3 sequence is 14 residues long. The germline gives CDR1 SGHDT, CDR2 YYEEEE. The ends were cut back, 3 bases at V and 5 bases at J, with 14 bases in the middle. The CDR3 coding sequence is TGTGCCAGCAGCTCGGCGACAGATCCCGAGACCCAGTACTTC. As protein: CASSSATDPETQYF. The whole variable domain, filled in from reference TRBV5-6 and TRBJ2-5, reads DAGVTQSPTHLIKTRGQQVTLRCSPKSGHDTVSWYQQALGQGPQFIFQYYEEEERQRGNFPDRFSGHQFPNYSSELNVNALLLGDSALYLCASSSATDPETQYFGPGTRLLVL.

The chain links TRBV7-9 to TRBJ2-7; D is uncertain. CDR1 is SEHNR and CDR2 is FQNEAQ in the germline V gene (reference sequence). The CDR3 spans 14 residues. Between the trimmed V and J ends, which lost 3 bases and 11 bases, there was a span of 20 bases. CDR3 DNA sequence: TGTGCCAGCAGCTTCGCCGCCTCAGGAGAGATAAAGTACTTC. It yields the protein CASSFAASGEIKYF.

Concerning this clonotype itself: A much larger clone differs from this one at a single base, so this may be a read error. CDR3 nucleotide sequence: TGTGCCAGCCCAGGGTCGGACACTGAAGCTTTCTTT. Amino acids: CASPGSDTEAFF. The chain combines TRBV6-1 with TRBJ1-1; TRBD1 might be the D (5 bases). V lost 8 bases, J lost 3 bases, and 10 bases lay in between. The CDR3 has 12 amino acids. Germline V gene data show CDR1 as MNHNS and CDR2 as SASEGT.

Comments on this clonotype: This may stem from a read error, because a much larger clone lies one nucleotide away. The rearrangement links TRBV12-5 to TRBJ2-2; D unresolved. Germline V lookup: CDR1 LGHNT, CDR2 FRNRAP. The CDR3 loop spans 16 amino acids. V lost 1 base to trimming and J lost 3 bases, with 12 bases between them. The CDR3 DNA reads as TGTGCTAGTGGTTTGGGCATTCACGCGGACACCGGGGAGCTGTTTTTT. Residues: CASGLGIHADTGELFF.

This clonotype was seen more than once but under ten times. The CDR3 region has the DNA TGTGCCAGCAGCCTAGGGACAACCTACAATGAGCAGTTCTTC. Encoded protein: CASSLGTTYNEQFF. The chain links TRBV9 to TRBJ2-7, with D perhaps matching TRBD1 (6 bases). The DNA end favors TRBJ2-1, so the J call may be wrong. There are 14 residues in the CDR3. Germline lookup yields CDR1 SGDLS and CDR2 YYNGEE.

Many counts were recorded for this clonotype. The chain links TRBV12-3 or TRBV12-4 to TRBJ1-1; D not certain. The V gene lost 2 bases and the J gene lost 2 bases, with 9 bases spanning the gap. CDR3 length: 14 residues. The CDR3 nucleotides read TGTGCCAGCAGTTTAAACATTGGAAACACTGAAGCTTTCTTT. It yields the protein CASSLNIGNTEAFF.

The V gene is TRBV24-1, the J gene TRBJ1-4; TRBD1 might be the D (6 bases). The last part of the DNA fits TRBJ2-2 better; the J call may be wrong. Per the germline V gene, CDR1 is KGHDR and CDR2 is SFDVKD. This CDR3 is built from 17 residues. DNA for the CDR3: TGTGCCACCAGTGATTTGGCGGCAGGGGCGAGCACCGGGGAGCTGTTTTTT. This sequence encodes CATSDLAAGASTGELFF.

This clonotype has ten or more counts. The chain is built from TRBV29-1 and TRBJ1-6; no reliable D call. V lost 1 base and J lost 8, with 6 bases in between. The CDR3 runs 12 residues. Germline CDR1 and CDR2: SQVTM and ANQGSEA. CDR3 region: CSVEAPDSPLHF. The CDR3 region has the DNA TGCAGCGTTGAAGCCCCGGATTCACCCCTCCACTTT.

In its sample, this clonotype was seen many times. J is TRBJ1-4 and V is TRBV24-1, with D hard to call. Germline V lookup: CDR1 KGHDR, CDR2 SFDVKD. V lost 4 bases and J lost 7, with 6 bases in between. The CDR3 has 12 amino acids. The CDR3 DNA follows: TGTGCCACCAGTGACCCGTCTGAAAAACTGTTTTTT. Encoded protein: CATSDPSEKLFF.

This clonotype was detected many times. The chain combines TRBV12-3 or TRBV12-4 with TRBJ2-2; D is tentatively TRBD1 or TRBD2 (5 bases each). This CDR3 contains 17 residues. The V end lost 6 bases, the J end lost 6 bases, and 23 bases lay between the germline ends. CDR3 in DNA: TGTGCCAGCAGGACGGCAACCGGGACGTTTCTCGCCGGGGAGCTGTTTTTT. The encoded protein is CASRTATGTFLAGELFF.

A word on this clonotype: The DNA is left out, because the CDR3 cannot be placed on it with certainty; the CDR3 is given as TCRdb lists it. This chain links TRBV7-9 with TRBJ2-7; the listed D gene, TRBD2, was not tested against the DNA. The CDR3 length equals 21 residues, ends included. The germline gives CDR1 SEHNR, CDR2 FQNEAQ (reference sequence). CDR3 loop: CASSIYLCSVKGTAKAETQYF.